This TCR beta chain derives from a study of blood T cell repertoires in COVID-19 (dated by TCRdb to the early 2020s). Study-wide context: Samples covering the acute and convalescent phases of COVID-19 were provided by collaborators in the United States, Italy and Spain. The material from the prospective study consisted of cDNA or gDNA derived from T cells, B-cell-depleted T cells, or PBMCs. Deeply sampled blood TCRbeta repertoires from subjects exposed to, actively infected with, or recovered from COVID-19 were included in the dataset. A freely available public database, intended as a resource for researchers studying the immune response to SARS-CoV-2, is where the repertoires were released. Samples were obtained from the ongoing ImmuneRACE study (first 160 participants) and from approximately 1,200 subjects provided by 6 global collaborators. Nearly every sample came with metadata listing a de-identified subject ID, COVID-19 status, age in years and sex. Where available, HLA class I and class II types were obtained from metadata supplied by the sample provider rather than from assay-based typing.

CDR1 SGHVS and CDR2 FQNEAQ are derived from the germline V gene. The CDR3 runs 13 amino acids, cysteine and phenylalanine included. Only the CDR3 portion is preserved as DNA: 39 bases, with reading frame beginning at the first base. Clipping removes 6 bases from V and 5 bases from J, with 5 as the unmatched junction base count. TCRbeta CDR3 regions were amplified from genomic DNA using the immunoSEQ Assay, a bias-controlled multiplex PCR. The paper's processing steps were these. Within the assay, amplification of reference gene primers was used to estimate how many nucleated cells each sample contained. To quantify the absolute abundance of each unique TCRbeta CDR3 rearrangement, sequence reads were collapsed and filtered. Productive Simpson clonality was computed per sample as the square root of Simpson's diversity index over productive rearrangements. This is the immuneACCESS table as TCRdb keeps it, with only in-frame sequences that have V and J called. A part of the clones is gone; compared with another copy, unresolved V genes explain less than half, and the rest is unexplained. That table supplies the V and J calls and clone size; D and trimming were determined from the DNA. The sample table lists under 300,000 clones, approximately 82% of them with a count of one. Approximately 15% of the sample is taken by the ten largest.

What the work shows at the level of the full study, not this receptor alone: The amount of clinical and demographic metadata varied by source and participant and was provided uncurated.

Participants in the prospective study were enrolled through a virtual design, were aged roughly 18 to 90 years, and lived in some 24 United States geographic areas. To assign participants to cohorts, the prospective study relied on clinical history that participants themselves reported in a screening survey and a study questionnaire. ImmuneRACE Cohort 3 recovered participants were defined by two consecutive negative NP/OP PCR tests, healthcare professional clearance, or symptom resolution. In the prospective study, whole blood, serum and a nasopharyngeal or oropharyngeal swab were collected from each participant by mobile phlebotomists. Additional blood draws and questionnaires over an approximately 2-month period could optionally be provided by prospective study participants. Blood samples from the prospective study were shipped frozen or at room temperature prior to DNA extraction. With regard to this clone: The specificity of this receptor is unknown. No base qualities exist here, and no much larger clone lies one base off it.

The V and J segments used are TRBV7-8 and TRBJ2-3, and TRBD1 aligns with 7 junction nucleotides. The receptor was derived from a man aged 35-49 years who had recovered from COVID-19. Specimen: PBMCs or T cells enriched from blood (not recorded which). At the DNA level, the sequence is TGTGCCAGCAGGACAGGGTTTGTAGATACGCAGTATTTT. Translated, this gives CASRTGFVDTQYF.